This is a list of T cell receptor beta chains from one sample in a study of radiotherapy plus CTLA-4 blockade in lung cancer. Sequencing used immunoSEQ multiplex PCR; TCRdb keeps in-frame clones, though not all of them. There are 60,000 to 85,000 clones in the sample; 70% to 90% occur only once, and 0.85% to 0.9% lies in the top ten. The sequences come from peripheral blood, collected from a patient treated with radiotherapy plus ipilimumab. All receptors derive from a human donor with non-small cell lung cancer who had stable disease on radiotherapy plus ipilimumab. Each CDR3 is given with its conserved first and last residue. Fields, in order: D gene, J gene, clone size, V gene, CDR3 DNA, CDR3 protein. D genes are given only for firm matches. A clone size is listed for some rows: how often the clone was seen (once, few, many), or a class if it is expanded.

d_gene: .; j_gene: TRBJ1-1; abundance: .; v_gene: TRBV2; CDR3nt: TGTGCCAGCAGCCTCTTGACAGGTTTGAACACTGAAGCTTTCTTT; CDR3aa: CASSLLTGLNTEAFF
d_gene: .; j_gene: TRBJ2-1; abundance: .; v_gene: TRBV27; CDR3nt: TGTGCCAGCAGTCCCAATTCTTTAGGCAATGAGCAGTTCTTC; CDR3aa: CASSPNSLGNEQFF
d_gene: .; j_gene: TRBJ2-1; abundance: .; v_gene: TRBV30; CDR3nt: TGTGCCTGGAGTGCCAGGGTCGATGAGCAGTTCTTC; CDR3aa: CAWSARVDEQFF
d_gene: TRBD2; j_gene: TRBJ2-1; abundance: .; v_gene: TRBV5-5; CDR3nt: TGTGCCAGCAGCTTGGCCTCGGGGGGCTCCTACAATGAGCAGTTCTTC; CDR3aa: CASSLASGGSYNEQFF
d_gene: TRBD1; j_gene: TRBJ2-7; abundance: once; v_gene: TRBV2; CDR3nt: TGTGCCAGCAGTGATTGGGACAGCTCCTACGAGCAGTACTTC; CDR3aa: CASSDWDSSYEQYF
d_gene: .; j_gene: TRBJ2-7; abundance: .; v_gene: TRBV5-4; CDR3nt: TGTGCCAGCAGCTTGGGCGGGGCCTCCTACGAGCAGTACTTC; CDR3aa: CASSLGGASYEQYF
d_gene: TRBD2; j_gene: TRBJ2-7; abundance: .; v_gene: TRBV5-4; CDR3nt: TGTGCCAGCAGCTTGGTATCGAGCGGGATTTACGAGCAGTACTTC; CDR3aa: CASSLVSSGIYEQYF
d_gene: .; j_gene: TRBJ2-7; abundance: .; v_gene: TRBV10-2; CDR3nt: TGCGCCAGCAGCCCAGCGGACGAGCAGTACTTC; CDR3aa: CASSPADEQYF
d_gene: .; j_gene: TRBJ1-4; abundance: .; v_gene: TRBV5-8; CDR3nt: TGTGCCAGCAGCCTGGCGGTAGAAGGGTATAATGAAAAACTGTTTTTT; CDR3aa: CASSLAVEGYNEKLFF
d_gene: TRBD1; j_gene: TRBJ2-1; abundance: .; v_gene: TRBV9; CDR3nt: TGTGCCAGCAGCACAGGGGGCCGGGACAGGGTAAATGAGCAGTTCTTC; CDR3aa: CASSTGGRDRVNEQFF